This T cell receptor beta chain was captured in a study of blood T cells in healthy people across ages. Combining a sample-barcoded 5' primer with a J-beta primer mix, a second PCR ran for roughly 7 to 11 cycles. Unique molecular identifiers of 12 random nucleotides labeled each cDNA. TCRdb ran MiXCR on the 5' RACE reads and lists one entry per CDR3 protein. In the table there are about 800,000 distinct CDR3 sequences, 58% of which are singletons. This CDR3 has 13 amino acids. Germline lookup yields CDR1 SGHTA and CDR2 FQGNSA. V was clipped by 5 bases and J by 7 bases, with 12 bases between them. The receptor comes from a man younger than 40 in good health. The chain recombines TRBV7-2 with TRBJ2-1; a possible D gene is TRBD1 (6 bases). Source material: blood. The CDR3 reads CASSLRQANEQFF. CDR3 DNA sequence: TGTGCCAGCAGCCTCAGACAGGCTAATGAGCAGTTCTTC.